These 16 T cell receptor beta chains originate from one sample sequenced in a study of tumor and adjacent non-tumor tissue in lung cancer. This sample's RNA came from whole unsorted tissue. The library came from three nested PCR rounds adapted from ARM-PCR protocols. Using its own MiXCR run on the multiplex PCR reads, TCRdb lists one record per CDR3 protein. The data show 60,000 to 90,000 distinct CDR3 sequences, with over 75% seen just once and roughly 12% held by the top ten. The specimen sequenced was lung tumor tissue. Every receptor here comes from a woman aged 50 to 65 with non-small cell lung cancer.

V and J are TRBV10-1 and TRBJ2-2; 9 bases fit TRBD2. The CDR3 is made up of 13 amino acids. Per germline, CDR1 WNHNN and CDR2 SYGVQD (reference sequence). V trimming: 7 bases; J trimming: 12 bases; junction bases outside the gene matches: 9. The CDR3 region is CASTSGNTGKLFF. The DNA for the CDR3 is TGCGCCAGCACTAGCGGGAACACCGGAAAGCTGTTTTTT.

As regards this clonotype: The conserved phenylalanine or tryptophan is not found at the CDR3 terminus, so this likely reflects a read error. The DNA is left out, because the CDR3 cannot be placed on it with certainty; the CDR3 is given as TCRdb lists it. The V gene is TRBV28, the J gene TRBJ2-1; the D call of TRBD2 is as the table states it, not checked on the DNA. The CDR3 has 15 amino acids, counting both end residues. Germline V gene data show CDR1 as MDHEN and CDR2 as SYDVKM. This CDR3 reads CASSPGLAGINEQLL.

About this clonotype itself: It is likely a read error, because the conserved phenylalanine at the end of the CDR3 is missing. V is TRBV11-2 and J is TRBJ1-5; D gene ambiguous. Germline CDR1 reads SGHAT; CDR2 reads FQNNGV. Trimming stripped 5 bases from V and 7 bases from J, with 12 bases between. The CDR3 covers 13 residues. Here the CDR3 DNA reads TGTGCCAGCAGCCCCTCCTGTAAACAGCCCCAGCATTCT. It is translated as CASSPSCKQPQHS.

V is TRBV12-3 or TRBV12-4 and J is TRBJ2-1; D uncertain. The CDR3 contains 19 residues. Trimming removed 1 base from V and 8 bases from J, with 27 bases in between. The CDR3 protein is CASSLGSPGRRIRSDEQFF. The CDR3 nucleotides read TGTGCCAGCAGTTTAGGCTCACCTGGACGACGAATTAGGTCGGATGAGCAGTTCTTC.

Notes on this clonotype: The junction shows a germline mismatch at one end, possibly a read error. The rearrangement joins TRBV10-2 to TRBJ1-6, with 8 bases fitting TRBD1. The CDR3 is 11 amino acids. Germline loops: CDR1 WSHSY, CDR2 SAAADI. Here the CDR3 DNA reads TGCGCCAGCAGTGGAGACAGGGGTATCGACTTT. Residues: CASSGDRGIDF.

Concerning this clonotype: An end of the junction differs from the germline gene, which may be a read error. The chain recombines TRBV11-2 with TRBJ1-5; the D is unclear. Looked up from germline, CDR1 is SGHAT and CDR2 is FQNNGV. The CDR3 sequence is 15 residues long. The CDR3 DNA sequence: TGTGCGAGCAGCTTTAGTGGATTGAGCAATCAGCCCCAGCATTTT. Amino acids: CASSFSGLSNQPQHF.

Only a few counts were recorded for this clonotype. The rearrangement uses TRBV5-1 and TRBJ2-6; no firm D call. Trimming cost V 5 bases and J 2 bases, with 8 bases left between them. CDR1 SGHRS and CDR2 YFSETQ come from the germline V gene. The CDR3 consists of 14 residues. CDR3 in amino acids: CASSPAPGANVLTF. In DNA, the CDR3 is TGCGCCAGCAGTCCAGCCCCTGGGGCCAACGTCCTGACTTTC.

As regards this clonotype: This CDR3 is missing its conserved last phenylalanine or tryptophan, likely due to a read error. V gene TRBV6-1 combines with J gene TRBJ2-6; D call uncertain. This CDR3 spans 13 amino acids. Per germline, CDR1 MNHNS and CDR2 SASEGT. The CDR3 loop reads CGSWVTGTNVLTL. The DNA of the CDR3 is TGTGGCAGTTGGGTGACTGGGACCAACGTCCTGACTCTC.

This clonotype has just one count. CDR3 loop: CASISEGEGAWETQYF. Here the CDR3 DNA reads TGTGCCAGCATCTCAGAAGGCGAGGGCGCCTGGGAGACCCAGTACTTC. V gene TRBV7-9 combines with J gene TRBJ2-5; D possibly corresponds to TRBD2 (5 bases). Germline CDR1 and CDR2: SEHNR and FQNEAQ (reference sequence). This CDR3 has 16 residues. Trimming took 7 bases from V and 5 from J, leaving 23 bases between them.

As to this clonotype: The junction shows a germline mismatch at one end, possibly a read error. The rearrangement uses TRBV29-1 and TRBJ2-2, with D possibly TRBD2 on 5 matching bases. CDR1 is SQVTM and CDR2 is ANQGSEA in the germline V gene. The CDR3 contains 12 residues. The CDR3 bases are TGCAGCGTTTGGCTGAACACCGGGGATCTGTTTTTT. Amino acids: CSVWLNTGDLFF.

The chain recombines TRBV11-3 with TRBJ2-1; the match to TRBD2 covers 8 bases. Germline V CDR1 and CDR2: SGHNT, YENEEA. The CDR3 is 17 residues long. J was trimmed by 11 bases and V by 1 base; bases with no gene match: 16. The CDR3 loop reads CASSLGTSSSPYDQQFF. CDR3 bases: TGTGCCAGCAGCTTAGGGACTAGCAGCAGCCCCTACGATCAGCAGTTCTTC.

About this clonotype itself: An end of the junction does not agree with germline; a read error may underlie this. V is TRBV5-1 and J is TRBJ2-5; tentative D call: TRBD1 (5 bases). The CDR3 sequence is 18 residues long. Germline loops: CDR1 SGHRS, CDR2 YFSETQ. DNA of the CDR3: TGCGCCAGCATCTTGGTTGGGCGTTCCATCACCAAGGGGGAGACCCAGTACTTC. Translated: CASILVGRSITKGETQYF.

In the case of this clonotype: The CDR3 ends on some other residue instead of the conserved phenylalanine or tryptophan, so this is likely a read error. This chain uses TRBV11-2 with TRBJ2-7; TRBD2 agrees at 8 bases. With 10 bases clipped from V and 4 bases from J, the junction kept 15 bases outside the gene matches. Germline CDR1 is SGHAT and CDR2 is FQNNGV. The CDR3 is made up of 15 amino acids. The CDR3 coding sequence is TGTGCCACCGCTGAGTTGGTAGCGGGAAAATACGAGCAGTACTAC. This codes for CATAELVAGKYEQYY.

This clonotype was detected a few times. CDR3 protein: CASSSRALNTEAFF. In DNA form, the CDR3 reads TGCGCCAGCAGTTCCAGGGCTTTGAACACTGAAGCTTTCTTT. The chain combines TRBV5-1 with TRBJ1-1; D perhaps matches TRBD1 (5 bases). The CDR3 covers 14 residues. Germline lookup yields CDR1 SGHRS and CDR2 YFSETQ. The V end was cut by 5 bases, the J end by 0 bases, with 11 bases between.

The CDR3 nucleotides read TGTGCCAGCAACCATGCATTAGAGGCAGTCCCCTACGAGCAGTACTTC. Its translation is CASNHALEAVPYEQYF. This chain connects TRBV4-2 to TRBJ2-7, with D uncertain. The V end lost 7 bases, the J end lost 2 bases, and 21 bases lay between the germline ends. The CDR3 contains 16 residues. The germline CDR1 and CDR2 sequences are LGHNA and YNFKEQ.

The chain joins TRBV12-3 or TRBV12-4 to TRBJ2-1; 10 nucleotides agree with TRBD2. This CDR3 has 17 residues. CDR3 sequence reads: CVISPHHLAGESDEQFF. The CDR3 region has the DNA TGTGTCATCAGTCCCCACCATCTAGCGGGAGAGTCAGATGAGCAGTTCTTC.